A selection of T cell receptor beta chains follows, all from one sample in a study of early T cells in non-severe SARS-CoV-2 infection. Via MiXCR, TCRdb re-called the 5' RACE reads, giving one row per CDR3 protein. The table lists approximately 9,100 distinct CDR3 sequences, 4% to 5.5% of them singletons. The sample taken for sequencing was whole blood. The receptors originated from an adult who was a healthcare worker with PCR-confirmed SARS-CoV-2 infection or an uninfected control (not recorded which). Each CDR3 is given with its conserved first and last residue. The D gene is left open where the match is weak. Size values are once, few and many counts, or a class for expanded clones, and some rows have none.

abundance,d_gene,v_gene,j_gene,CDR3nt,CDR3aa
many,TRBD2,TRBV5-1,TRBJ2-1,TGCGCCAGCAGATACGGGACTAGCGGGATTGATGAGCAGTTCTTC,CASRYGTSGIDEQFF
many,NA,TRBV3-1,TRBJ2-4,TGTGCCAGCAGCCAAGTGGGACGGCTGTCGTCCGACATTCAGTACTTC,CASSQVGRLSSDIQYF
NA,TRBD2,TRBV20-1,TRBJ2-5,TGCAGTGCGCGGACTAGCGGGAGAGTCCAAGAGACCCAGTACTTC,CSARTSGRVQETQYF
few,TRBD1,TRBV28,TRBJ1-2,TGTGCCAGCAGTAGGGGGCGAGGCTATGGCTACACCTTC,CASSRGRGYGYTF
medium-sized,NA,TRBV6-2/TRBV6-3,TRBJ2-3,TGTGCCAGCAGCCTACTGGGGATACCCCAGGCAGATACGCAGTATTTT,CASSLLGIPQADTQYF
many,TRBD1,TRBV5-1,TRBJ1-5,TGCGCCAGCAGCCGGGGGACAGGGAGTCAGCCCCAGCATTTT,CASSRGTGSQPQHF
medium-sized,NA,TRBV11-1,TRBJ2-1,TGTGCCAGCAGCGTCCGGAGAAAGGTTGAGCAGTTCTTC,CASSVRRKVEQFF
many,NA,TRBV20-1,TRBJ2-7,TGCAGTGCCCATCTCGGGGGCCATTACGAGCAGTACTTC,CSAHLGGHYEQYF
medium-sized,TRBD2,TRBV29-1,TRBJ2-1,TGCAGCGTTGTCGAACTAGCGGGCTACAATGAGCAGTTCTTC,CSVVELAGYNEQFF
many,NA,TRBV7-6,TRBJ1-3,TGTGCCAGCAGCCCAGACAGTTACTCTGGAAACACCATATATTTT,CASSPDSYSGNTIYF
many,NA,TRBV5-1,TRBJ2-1,TGCGCCAGCAGCTTGGAGCCTTACGTAAATGAGCAGTTCTTC,CASSLEPYVNEQFF
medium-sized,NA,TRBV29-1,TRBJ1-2,TGCAGCGTCGACACAACAGGGATGGGGGGCTACACCTTC,CSVDTTGMGGYTF
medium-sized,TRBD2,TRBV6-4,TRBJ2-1,TGTGCCAGCAGTGTAGAGGGACTAGCGAGTGTTGGGGCAAATGAGCAGTTCTTC,CASSVEGLASVGANEQFF
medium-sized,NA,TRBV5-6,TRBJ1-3,TGTGCCAGCAGCTTGGATGGAAACACCATATATTTT,CASSLDGNTIYF
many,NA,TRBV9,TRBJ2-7,TGTGCCAGCAGCGCCGGCGACGGCTCCTACGAGCAGTACTTC,CASSAGDGSYEQYF
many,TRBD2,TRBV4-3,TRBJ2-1,TGCGCCAGCAGCCAACGGCCGGGACTAGCATACGATGAGCAGTTCTTC,CASSQRPGLAYDEQFF
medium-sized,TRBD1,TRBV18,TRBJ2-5,TGTGCCAGCTCACCTCGGACAGGGGTACAAGAGACCCAGTACTTC,CASSPRTGVQETQYF
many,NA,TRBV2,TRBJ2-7,TGTGCCAGCAGTGCAAGAGCGGATGAATTTGTTTCCTACGAGCAGTACTTC,CASSARADEFVSYEQYF
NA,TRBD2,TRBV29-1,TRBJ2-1,TGCAGCGTTTCTGGACTAGCTTACAATGAGCAGTTCTTC,CSVSGLAYNEQFF
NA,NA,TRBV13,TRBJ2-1,TGTGCCAGCAGCCCTCCCAGGGGACATGAGCAGTTCTTC,CASSPPRGHEQFF
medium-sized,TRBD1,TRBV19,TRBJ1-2,TGTGCCAGTAGTATAGAGGCAGGGGGCAACTATGGCTACACCTTC,CASSIEAGGNYGYTF
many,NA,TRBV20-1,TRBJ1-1,TGCAGTGGAGTTAGGGGAGGGTACACTGAAGCTTTCTTT,CSGVRGGYTEAFF
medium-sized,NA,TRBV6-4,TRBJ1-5,TGTGCCAGCAGTGCCTCGAGGGCTCGCACAGATACGCAGCATTTT,CASSASRARTDTQHF
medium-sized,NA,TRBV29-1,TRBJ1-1,TGCAGCGTCGCCACAGGGATCCCTGAAGCTTTCTTT,CSVATGIPEAFF
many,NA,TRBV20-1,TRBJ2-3,TGCAGTGCTAGCCCCCTCGGGGAAGGGACAGATACGCAGTATTTT,CSASPLGEGTDTQYF
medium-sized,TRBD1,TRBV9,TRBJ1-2,TGTGCCAGCAGCCACCGGGACAGACATAACTATGGCTACACCTTC,CASSHRDRHNYGYTF
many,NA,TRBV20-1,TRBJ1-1,TGCAGTGCTAGAGACCCTTTCCACACTGAAGCTTTCTTT,CSARDPFHTEAFF
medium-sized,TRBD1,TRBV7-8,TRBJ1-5,TGTGCCAGCAGCGGCAGGGGGATTAGCAATCAGCCCCAGCATTTT,CASSGRGISNQPQHF
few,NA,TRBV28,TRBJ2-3,TGTGCCACCACTTCGTGGCTAGCGGGCAGAGGGGGCCCTAGCACAGATACGCAGTATTTT,CATTSWLAGRGGPSTDTQYF